This T cell receptor (beta chain) was sequenced during a study of blood T cell repertoires in COVID-19. Study-wide background: Samples representing acute and convalescent COVID-19 were sourced from the United States, Italy and Spain. T cells, B-cell-depleted T cells, or PBMCs provided the cDNA or gDNA that served as material.

Study processing details: By means of reference gene primer amplification, nucleated cell counts were estimated. Measured with immunoSEQ multiplex PCR; TCRdb has only the in-frame clones, and not every one. V and J calls and clone size are those listed in that table; D and trimming were worked out from the DNA. Seen here are 150,000 to 200,000 clones, about 75% observed once, and the top ten hold 8.6%. The CDR3 contains 15 residues. Germline lookup yields CDR1 LGHDT and CDR2 YNNKEL (reference sequence). V lost 1 base, J lost 9 bases, and 9 bases stayed unmatched. The sample consisted of peripheral blood. The sequence derives from a woman aged 50 to 65 with active or convalescent COVID-19. The chain is built from TRBV3-1 (or the pseudogene TRBV3-2) and TRBJ2-1; 7 nucleotides match TRBD2. DNA for the CDR3: TGTGCCAGCAGCCAAGCGGCGGGGGTCGAGGGTGAGCAGTTCTTC. It translates to CASSQAAGVEGEQFF.